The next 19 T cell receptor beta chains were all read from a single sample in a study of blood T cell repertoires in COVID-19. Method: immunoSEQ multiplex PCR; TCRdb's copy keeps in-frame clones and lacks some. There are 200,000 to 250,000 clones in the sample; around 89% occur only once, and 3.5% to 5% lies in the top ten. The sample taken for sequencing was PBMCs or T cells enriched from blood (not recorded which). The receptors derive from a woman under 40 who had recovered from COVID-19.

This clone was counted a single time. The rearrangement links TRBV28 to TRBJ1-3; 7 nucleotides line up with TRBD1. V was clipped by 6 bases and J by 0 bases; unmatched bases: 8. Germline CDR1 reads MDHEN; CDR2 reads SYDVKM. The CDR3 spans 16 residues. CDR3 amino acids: CASRDDRVSSGNTIYF. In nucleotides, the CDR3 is TGTGCCAGCAGGGACGACAGGGTCAGCTCTGGAAACACCATATATTTT.

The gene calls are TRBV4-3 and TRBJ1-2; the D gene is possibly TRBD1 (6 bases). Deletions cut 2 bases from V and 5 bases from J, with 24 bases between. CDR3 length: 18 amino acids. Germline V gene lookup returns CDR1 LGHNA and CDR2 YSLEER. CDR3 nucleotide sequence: TGCGCCAGCAGCCAAAGGTGGGCGGGGGCGCTACTTGGGTATGGCTACACCTTC. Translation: CASSQRWAGALLGYGYTF.

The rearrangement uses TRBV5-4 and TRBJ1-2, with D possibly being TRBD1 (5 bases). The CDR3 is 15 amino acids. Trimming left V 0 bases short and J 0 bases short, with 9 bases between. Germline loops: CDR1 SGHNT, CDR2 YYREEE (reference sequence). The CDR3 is CASSLVSGPNYGYTF. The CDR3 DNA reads TGTGCCAGCAGCTTGGTTTCAGGGCCTAACTATGGCTACACCTTC.

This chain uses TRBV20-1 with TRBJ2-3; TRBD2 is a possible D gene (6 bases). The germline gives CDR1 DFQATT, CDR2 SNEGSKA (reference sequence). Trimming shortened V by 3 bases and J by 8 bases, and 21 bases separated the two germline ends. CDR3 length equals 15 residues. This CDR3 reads CSASRPGTAALTQYF. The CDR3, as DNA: TGCAGTGCTAGTCGGCCCGGGACTGCAGCCCTTACGCAGTATTTT.

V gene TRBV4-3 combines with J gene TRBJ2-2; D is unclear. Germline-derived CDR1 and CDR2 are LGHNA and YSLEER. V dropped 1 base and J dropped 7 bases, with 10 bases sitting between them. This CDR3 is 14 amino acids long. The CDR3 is CASSQVVRVGELFF. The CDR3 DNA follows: TGCGCCAGCAGCCAAGTAGTTAGAGTCGGGGAGCTGTTTTTT.

In DNA, the CDR3 is TGTGCCAGTGCTCCAGATCTCGCGAACACCGGGGAGCTGTTTTTT. Encoded protein: CASAPDLANTGELFF. The J gene is TRBJ2-2, the V gene TRBV19; D is ambiguous. V lost 8 bases and J lost 0, with 13 bases in between. The CDR3 is 15 residues long. The germline V gene has CDR1 LNHDA and CDR2 SQIVND (reference sequence).

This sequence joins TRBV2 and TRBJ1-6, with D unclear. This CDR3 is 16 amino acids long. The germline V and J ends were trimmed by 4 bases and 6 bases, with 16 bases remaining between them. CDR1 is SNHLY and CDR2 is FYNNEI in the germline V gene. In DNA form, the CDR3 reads TGTGCCAGCAGTGCGGGGTCCTCATCTTTTAATTCACCCCTCCACTTT. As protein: CASSAGSSSFNSPLHF.

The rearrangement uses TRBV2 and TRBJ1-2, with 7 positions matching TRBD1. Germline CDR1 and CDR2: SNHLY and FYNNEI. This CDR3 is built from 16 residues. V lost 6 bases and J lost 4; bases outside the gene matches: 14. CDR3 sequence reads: CASRPFTGESVYGYTF. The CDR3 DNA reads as TGTGCCAGCAGGCCGTTCACAGGGGAGTCTGTCTATGGCTACACCTTC. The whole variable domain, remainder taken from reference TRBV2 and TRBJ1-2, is EPEVTQTPSHQVTQMGQEVILRCVPISNHLYFYWYRQILGQKVEFLVSFYNNEISEKSEIFDDQFSVERPDGSNFTLKIRSTKLEDSAMYFCASRPFTGESVYGYTFGSGTRLTVV.

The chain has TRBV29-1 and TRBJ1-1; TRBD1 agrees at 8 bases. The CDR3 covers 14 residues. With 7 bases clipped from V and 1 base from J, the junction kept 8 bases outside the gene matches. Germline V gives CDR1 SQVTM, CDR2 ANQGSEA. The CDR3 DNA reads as TGCAGCGGATCTCCGACAGGGGCGAACACTGAAGCTTTCTTT. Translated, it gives CSGSPTGANTEAFF.

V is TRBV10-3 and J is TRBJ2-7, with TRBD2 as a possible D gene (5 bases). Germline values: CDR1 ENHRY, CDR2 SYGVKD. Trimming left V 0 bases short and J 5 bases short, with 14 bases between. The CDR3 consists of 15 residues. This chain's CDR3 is CAISESGEFQHEQYF. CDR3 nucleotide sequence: TGTGCCATCAGTGAGTCCGGGGAGTTTCAACACGAGCAGTACTTC.

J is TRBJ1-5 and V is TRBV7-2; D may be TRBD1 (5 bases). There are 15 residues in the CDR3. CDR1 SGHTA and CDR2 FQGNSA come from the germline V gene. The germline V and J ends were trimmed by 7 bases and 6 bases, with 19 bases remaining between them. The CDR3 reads CASTSGGGTGQPQHF. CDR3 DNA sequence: TGTGCCAGCACCTCCGGGGGGGGAACGGGTCAGCCCCAGCATTTT.

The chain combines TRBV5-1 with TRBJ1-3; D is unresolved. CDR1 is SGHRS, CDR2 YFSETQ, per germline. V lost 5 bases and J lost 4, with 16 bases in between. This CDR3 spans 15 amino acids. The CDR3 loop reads CASSPGGRAGNTIYF. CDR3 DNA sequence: TGCGCCAGCAGTCCAGGAGGGCGGGCAGGAAACACCATATATTTT. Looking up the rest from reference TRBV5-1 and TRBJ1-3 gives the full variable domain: KAGVTQTPRYLIKTRGQQVTLSCSPISGHRSVSWYQQTPGQGLQFLFEYFSETQRNKGNFPGRFSGRQFSNSRSEMNVSTLELGDSALYLCASSPGGRAGNTIYFGEGSWLTVV.

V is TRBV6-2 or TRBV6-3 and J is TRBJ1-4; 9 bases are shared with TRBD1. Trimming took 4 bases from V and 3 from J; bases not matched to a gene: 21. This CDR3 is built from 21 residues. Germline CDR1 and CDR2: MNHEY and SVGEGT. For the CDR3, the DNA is TGTGCCAGCAGTTTCCAATCCCTTATCCCGGGACAGGGTGATTCTAATGAAAAACTGTTTTTT. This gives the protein CASSFQSLIPGQGDSNEKLFF.

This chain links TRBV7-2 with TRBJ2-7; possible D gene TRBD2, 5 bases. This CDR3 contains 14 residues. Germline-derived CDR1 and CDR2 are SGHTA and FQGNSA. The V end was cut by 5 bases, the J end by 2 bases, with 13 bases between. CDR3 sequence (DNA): TGTGCCAGCAGCATTGGAAGCGGCCCCTACGAGCAGTACTTC. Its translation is CASSIGSGPYEQYF.

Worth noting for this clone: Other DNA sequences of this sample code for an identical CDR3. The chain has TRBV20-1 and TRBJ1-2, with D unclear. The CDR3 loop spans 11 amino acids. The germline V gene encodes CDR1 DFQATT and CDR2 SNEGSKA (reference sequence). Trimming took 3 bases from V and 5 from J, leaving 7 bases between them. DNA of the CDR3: TGCAGTGCTAGGAGCGGATATGGCTACACCTTC. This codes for CSARSGYGYTF.

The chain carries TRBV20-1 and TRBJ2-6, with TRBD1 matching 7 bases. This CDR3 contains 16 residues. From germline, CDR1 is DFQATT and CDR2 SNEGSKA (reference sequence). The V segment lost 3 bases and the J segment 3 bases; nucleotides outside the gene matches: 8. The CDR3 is CSASIQGEGGANVLTF. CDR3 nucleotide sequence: TGCAGTGCTAGTATCCAGGGGGAAGGTGGGGCCAACGTCCTGACTTTC.

The CDR3 is CATSRDTGSPLHF. The CDR3, as DNA: TGTGCCACCAGCAGAGACACAGGATCACCCCTCCACTTT. The V and J genes are TRBV15 and TRBJ1-6, with a possible D match to TRBD1 (5 bases). Trimming pared 0 bases from V and 10 bases from J, leaving 7 bases between. Per the germline V gene, CDR1 is LNHNV and CDR2 is YYDKDF (reference sequence). CDR3 length equals 13 residues.

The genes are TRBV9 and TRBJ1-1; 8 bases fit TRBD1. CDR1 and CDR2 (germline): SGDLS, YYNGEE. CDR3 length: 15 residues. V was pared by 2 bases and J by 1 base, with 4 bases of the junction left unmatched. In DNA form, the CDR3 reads TGTGCCAGCAGCGTCTCCGGGACAGGGAACACTGAAGCTTTCTTT. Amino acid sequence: CASSVSGTGNTEAFF.

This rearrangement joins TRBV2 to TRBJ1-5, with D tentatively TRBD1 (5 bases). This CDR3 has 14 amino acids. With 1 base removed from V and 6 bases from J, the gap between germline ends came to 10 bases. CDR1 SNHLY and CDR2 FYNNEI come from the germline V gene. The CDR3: CASSEDRRGQPQHF. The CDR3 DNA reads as TGTGCCAGCAGTGAAGACAGGCGGGGTCAGCCCCAGCATTTT.